The 18 T cell receptor beta chains below were found in one sample sequenced in a study of blood T cell repertoires in COVID-19. Some clones are missing from TCRdb's copy, which holds only in-frame ones; the method was immunoSEQ multiplex PCR. The profile covers about 480,000 clones, with 85% to 90% appearing a single time and approximately 1.8% taken by the ten largest. Material: PBMCs or T cells enriched from blood (not recorded which). The source of these receptors is a woman in her forties who had recovered from COVID-19.

The V call is TRBV3-1 (or the pseudogene TRBV3-2), the J call TRBJ1-5, with D uncertain. Trimming took off 5 bases at V and 0 bases at J, with 8 bases between the two ends. In germline, CDR1 is LGHDT, CDR2 YNNKEL (reference sequence). The CDR3 has 14 residues. The CDR3 protein is CASSWAFSNQPQHF. CDR3 sequence (DNA): TGTGCCAGCAGCTGGGCTTTTAGCAATCAGCCCCAGCATTTT.

This chain connects TRBV6-2 or TRBV6-3 to TRBJ2-6; D call uncertain. This CDR3 is built from 14 residues. CDR1 is MNHEY and CDR2 is SVGEGT in the germline V gene. V was pared by 5 bases and J by 2 bases, with 7 bases between. The CDR3 loop reads CASSLTAGANVLTF. CDR3 nucleotide sequence: TGTGCCAGCAGTCTAACGGCTGGGGCCAACGTCCTGACTTTC.

This chain joins TRBV29-1 and TRBJ2-2, with D possibly TRBD1 on 6 matching bases. This CDR3 contains 14 residues. CDR1 is SQVTM, CDR2 ANQGSEA, per germline. Trimming cost V 5 bases and J 0 bases, with 10 bases left between them. CDR3 DNA sequence: TGCAGCGTTTCACAGGGCGCGAACACCGGGGAGCTGTTTTTT. Translated, it gives CSVSQGANTGELFF.

The chain links TRBV7-2 to TRBJ2-5; 10 nucleotides agree with TRBD1. CDR1 and CDR2 from the germline V gene are SGHTA and FQGNSA. Trimming removed 4 bases from V and 6 bases from J; junction bases left unmatched: 11. The CDR3 runs 16 residues. CDR3 sequence: CASSSRQGAEEKTQYF. CDR3 coding DNA: TGTGCCAGCAGCTCACGACAGGGGGCTGAGGAAAAGACCCAGTACTTC.

The chain joins TRBV4-2 to TRBJ1-2, with TRBD1 as a possible D gene (6 bases). There are 15 residues in the CDR3. Trimming took 0 bases from V and 2 from J, leaving 10 bases between them. The germline CDR1 and CDR2 sequences are LGHNA and YNFKEQ. Here the CDR3 reads CASSQDPDRNYGYTF. The CDR3 coding sequence is TGTGCCAGCAGCCAAGATCCAGACAGGAACTATGGCTACACCTTC.

CDR3 bases: TGTGCCAGCAGGGATCCAGGGATCTCCTACGAGCAGTACTTC. As protein: CASRDPGISYEQYF. The chain links TRBV6-1 to TRBJ2-7, with D possibly TRBD1 on 5 matching bases. Germline loops: CDR1 MNHNS, CDR2 SASEGT. V was pared by 6 bases and J by 0 bases, with 12 bases between. The CDR3 totals 14 residues.

The chain has TRBV29-1 and TRBJ1-2, with a tentative D call TRBD1 (6 bases). V was trimmed by 4 bases and J by 1 base, leaving 13 bases between them. Germline CDR1 SQVTM, CDR2 ANQGSEA. This CDR3 has 14 residues. The CDR3 protein is CSVARTEHNYGYTF. CDR3 nucleotides: TGCAGCGTTGCGAGGACAGAACATAACTATGGCTACACCTTC.

With regard to this clone: At one of its ends the junction is not consistent with the germline gene, which may arise from a read error. This rearrangement joins TRBV15 to TRBJ1-4, with D unclear. The CDR3 runs to 15 residues. Germline V lookup: CDR1 LNHNV, CDR2 YYDKDF (reference sequence). CDR3 amino acids: CATSRELAGDEKLFF. For the CDR3, the DNA is TGTGCCACCAGCAGAGAATTGGCGGGAGATGAAAAATTGTTTTTT.

V gene TRBV4-3 combines with J gene TRBJ1-4; D is possibly TRBD1 (6 bases). The CDR3 is 18 residues long. From germline, CDR1 is LGHNA and CDR2 YSLEER. V lost 0 bases and J lost 4, with 18 bases in between. CDR3: CASSQEVVRQGGNEKLFF. In DNA form, the CDR3 reads TGCGCCAGCAGCCAAGAGGTGGTCAGGCAAGGGGGTAATGAAAAACTGTTTTTT.

This clone has a handful of counts. CDR3 sequence: CASSAVTGRNTIYF. The CDR3 DNA reads as TGTGCCAGCAGCGCCGTGACAGGCCGAAACACCATATATTTT. This chain connects TRBV11-1 to TRBJ1-3; TRBD1 might be the D (6 bases). The CDR3 length is 14 residues. The V end lost 5 bases, the J end lost 5 bases, and 13 bases lay between the germline ends. CDR1 SGHAT and CDR2 FQDESV come from the germline V gene (reference sequence).

This CDR3 reads CASSTRGSFFTDTQYF. DNA for the CDR3: TGTGCCAGTAGTACAAGGGGGTCGTTCTTCACAGATACGCAGTATTTT. The chain recombines TRBV19 with TRBJ2-3, with D possibly being TRBD1 (6 bases). The CDR3 has 16 amino acids. The V and J ends lost 4 bases and 2 bases respectively, with 16 bases between them. Germline CDR1 LNHDA, CDR2 SQIVND (reference sequence).

The chain carries TRBV7-8 and TRBJ1-4; TRBD1 matches 7 bases. Looked up from germline, CDR1 is SGHVS and CDR2 is FQNEAQ. The J segment lost 7 bases and the V segment lost 3 bases, leaving 5 bases of the junction unmatched. The CDR3 has 14 residues. This chain's CDR3 is CASSFHRGREKLFF. DNA for the CDR3: TGTGCCAGCAGCTTTCATAGGGGGCGTGAAAAACTGTTTTTT.

V and J are TRBV7-2 and TRBJ2-1; 10 nucleotides agree with TRBD2. The V gene's germline CDR1 is SGHTA and CDR2 FQGNSA. With 5 bases clipped from V and 1 base from J, the junction kept 11 bases outside the gene matches. This CDR3 has 18 amino acids. The CDR3 DNA reads TGTGCCAGCAGCGCTAATTTGGAGCGGGGGGGTTCCTACAATGAGCAGTTCTTC. Its translation is CASSANLERGGSYNEQFF.

This sequence joins TRBV5-4 and TRBJ2-1, with TRBD2 identical over 13 bases. V was pared by 3 bases and J by 5 bases, with 2 bases of the junction left unmatched. The germline CDR1 and CDR2 sequences are SGHNT and YYREEE (reference sequence). There are 15 residues in the CDR3. The CDR3 region is CASSSTSGRDNEQFF. CDR3 in DNA: TGTGCCAGCAGCTCCACTAGCGGGAGGGACAATGAGCAGTTCTTC. Filled out from reference TRBV5-4 and TRBJ2-1, the complete variable domain reads ETGVTQSPTHLIKTRGQQVTLRCSSQSGHNTVSWYQQALGQGPQFIFQYYREEENGRGNFPPRFSGLQFPNYSSELNVNALELDDSALYLCASSSTSGRDNEQFFGPGTRLTVL.

The chain couples TRBV5-1 to TRBJ1-5, with D unresolved. This CDR3 has 14 residues. Trimming removed 0 bases from V and 6 bases from J, with 10 bases in between. Germline values: CDR1 SGHRS, CDR2 YFSETQ. CDR3 bases: TGCGCCAGCAGCTTGGGAGGGCTCGGTCAGCCCCAGCATTTT. Encoded protein: CASSLGGLGQPQHF.

The rearrangement joins TRBV3-1 (or the pseudogene TRBV3-2) to TRBJ1-4, with D perhaps matching TRBD1 (5 bases). CDR1 is LGHDT, CDR2 YNNKEL, per germline (reference sequence). V gave up 1 base and J gave up 7 bases, with 13 bases separating them. The CDR3 has 15 residues. The CDR3 DNA reads TGTGCCAGCAGCCAAGTATGGCAGGGCGGTGAAAAACTGTTTTTT. Protein: CASSQVWQGGEKLFF.

This clone was observed a few times. This chain connects TRBV5-1 to TRBJ1-5; 7 bases fit TRBD1. With 4 bases clipped from V and 0 bases from J, the junction kept 7 bases outside the gene matches. CDR1 SGHRS and CDR2 YFSETQ come from the germline V gene. The CDR3 is 16 residues long. CDR3 in amino acids: CASSKYRGHSNQPQHF. In DNA, the CDR3 is TGCGCCAGCAGCAAATACAGGGGCCATAGCAATCAGCCCCAGCATTTT.

V gene TRBV12-3 or TRBV12-4 combines with J gene TRBJ1-2; D unresolved. Trimming pared 1 base from V and 5 bases from J, leaving 8 bases between. CDR3 length: 13 amino acids. Here the CDR3 reads CASSLVGAYGYTF. CDR3 in DNA: TGTGCCAGCAGTTTAGTTGGAGCTTATGGCTACACCTTC.